This T cell receptor (beta chain) was recovered during a study of blood T cell repertoires in COVID-19. Across the whole study: Samples of COVID-19 (acute and convalescent) were obtained from the United States, Italy and Spain. The cDNA or gDNA used as material had been derived from T cells, B-cell-depleted T cells, or PBMCs.

Original processing notes: Researchers report that nucleated cell counts were estimated from reference gene primer amplification. Generated by immunoSEQ multiplex PCR, the TCRdb table keeps only in-frame clones and is missing some. Clone size and the V and J calls come from that table; the DNA yielded D and trimming. The sample records approximately 180,000 clones, approximately 86% being singletons. V lost 6 bases to trimming and J lost 2 bases, with 28 bases between them. CDR1 MGHRA and CDR2 YSYEKL come from the germline V gene. CDR3 length: 20 residues. The chain carries TRBV4-1 and TRBJ2-2, with TRBD1 as a possible D gene (6 bases). Sequences were obtained from peripheral blood. This TCR derives from a woman older than 75 with acute or convalescent COVID-19. The CDR3 reads CASSLFQWTAQGPNTGELFF. CDR3 nucleotide sequence: TGCGCCAGCAGTCTTTTCCAATGGACTGCCCAGGGGCCCAACACCGGGGAGCTGTTTTTT.